The 12 T cell receptor beta chains presented below share a single source sample, sequenced in a study of shared clonotypes between healthy human individuals. Only in-frame clones appear in the TCRdb table, and some are missing; sequencing was by immunoSEQ multiplex PCR. The table lists roughly 850,000 clones, roughly 96% of them singletons. CD45RO-negative CD8 cells positively selected for CCR7 made up the naive population, which excluded terminally differentiated effector memory CD45RA+ cells. Sequencing used naive CD8+ T cells sorted from blood. The receptors come from a man aged 30 to 45 in good health.

The chain joins TRBV9 to TRBJ2-1; no clear D. V lost 3 bases and J lost 5, with 21 bases in between. The germline CDR1 and CDR2 sequences are SGDLS and YYNGEE. The CDR3 contains 17 residues. In nucleotides, the CDR3 is TGTGCCAGCAGCGAGGAAGATTTCGGTCCTTTCAACAATGAGCAGTTCTTC. Translation: CASSEEDFGPFNNEQFF.

The chain carries TRBV5-1 and TRBJ2-1; D unresolved. Germline assignment: CDR1 SGHRS and CDR2 YFSETQ. V shed 1 base and J shed 4 bases, with 12 bases lying between them. The CDR3 contains 15 residues. In DNA form, the CDR3 reads TGCGCCAGCAGCTTGATCCAGGCGCAGTACAATGAGCAGTTCTTC. Translating gives CASSLIQAQYNEQFF.

In its sample, this clone was seen once. The rearrangement links TRBV5-5 to TRBJ1-5; weak D call: TRBD1 (5 bases). The CDR3 extends over 15 amino acids. V lost 4 bases and J 5 bases, leaving 16 bases between the germline ends. Germline CDR1 reads SGHKS; CDR2 reads YYEKEE (reference sequence). CDR3 DNA: TGTGCCAGCAGCCCGTGGCGCCAGGGTTATCAGCCCCAGCATTTT. Its translation: CASSPWRQGYQPQHF.

A remark on this clone: The sample contains more than one DNA sequence encoding this CDR3. This chain connects TRBV5-4 to TRBJ2-7; D is possibly TRBD2 (5 bases). The CDR3 consists of 13 residues. Germline CDR1 is SGHNT and CDR2 is YYREEE (reference sequence). V was pared by 1 base and J by 2 bases, with 7 bases between. CDR3 sequence (DNA): TGTGCCAGCAGCTTGTCGGGGACCTACGAGCAGTACTTC. Amino acid sequence: CASSLSGTYEQYF.

This chain uses TRBV10-3 with TRBJ1-1; possible D gene TRBD1, 6 bases. Trimming shortened V by 6 bases and J by 0 bases, and 8 bases separated the two germline ends. CDR3 length: 13 amino acids. CDR1 ENHRY and CDR2 SYGVKD come from the germline V gene. The CDR3 is CAISRQVNTEAFF. DNA of the CDR3: TGTGCCATCAGCAGACAGGTGAACACTGAAGCTTTCTTT.

The chain links TRBV19 to TRBJ1-5; 7 bases are shared with TRBD1. V gave up 7 bases and J gave up 7 bases; unmatched junction bases: 7. The CDR3 contains 13 residues. Per the germline V gene, CDR1 is LNHDA and CDR2 is SQIVND (reference sequence). The CDR3, as DNA: TGTGCCAGTACAATTACAGGGGAACAGCCCCAGCATTTT. Translating it yields CASTITGEQPQHF. The full variable domain, with the rest looked up from reference TRBV19 and TRBJ1-5, is DGGITQSPKYLFRKEGQNVTLSCEQNLNHDAMYWYRQDPGQGLRLIYYSQIVNDFQKGDIAEGYSVSREKKESFPLTVTSAQKNPTAFYLCASTITGEQPQHFGDGTRLSIL.

The V gene is TRBV28, the J gene TRBJ2-7; tentatively, D is TRBD2 (5 bases). The V and J ends lost 3 bases and 1 base respectively, with 16 bases between them. Germline CDR1 reads MDHEN; CDR2 reads SYDVKM. CDR3 size: 16 residues. CDR3 coding DNA: TGTGCCAGCAGTTTTTTGGCGCGGGCGCCTTCCTACGAGCAGTACTTC. Its protein is CASSFLARAPSYEQYF.

The chain carries TRBV2 and TRBJ1-1; D gene ambiguous. CDR1 and CDR2 from the germline V gene are SNHLY and FYNNEI. Trimming took off 4 bases at V and 5 bases at J, with 17 bases between the two ends. This CDR3 contains 15 residues. The CDR3 coding sequence is TGTGCCAGCAGTGGACGATGGGATATCTGGACTGAAGCTTTCTTT. Its protein product is CASSGRWDIWTEAFF.

The genes are TRBV15 and TRBJ2-2; possible D gene TRBD2, 5 bases. The CDR3 totals 15 residues. V was cut by 0 bases and J by 6 bases, with 11 bases left in between. Germline assignment: CDR1 LNHNV and CDR2 YYDKDF (reference sequence). The CDR3 sequence: CATSRDLGVPGELFF. The DNA for the CDR3 is TGTGCCACCAGCAGAGATCTCGGGGTCCCCGGGGAGCTGTTTTTT.

The chain recombines TRBV2 with TRBJ2-1; 9 bases agree with TRBD1. Germline V gene lookup returns CDR1 SNHLY and CDR2 FYNNEI. The CDR3 spans 16 residues. With 4 bases clipped from V and 2 bases from J, the junction kept 6 bases outside the gene matches. The CDR3 DNA is TGTGCCAGCAGTGCGGACAGGGGAGACGCCTACAATGAGCAGTTCTTC. Encoded protein: CASSADRGDAYNEQFF.

CDR3 sequence reads: CASSFLIPDRVTNYEQYF. The CDR3 coding sequence is TGTGCCAGTAGCTTCTTAATTCCGGACAGGGTGACCAACTACGAGCAGTACTTC. The rearrangement uses TRBV19 and TRBJ2-7; 8 nucleotides match TRBD1. The CDR3 length is 18 residues. Trimming removed 6 bases from V and 3 bases from J; junction bases left unmatched: 19. Germline CDR1 is LNHDA and CDR2 is SQIVND (reference sequence).

The chain carries TRBV2 and TRBJ2-1; 8 nucleotides match TRBD1. Germline CDR1 reads SNHLY; CDR2 reads FYNNEI. Trimming at V came to 2 bases and at J to 12 bases, leaving 15 bases not matched to a gene. The CDR3 contains 16 residues. CDR3 sequence: CASSESLGQGSLGQFF. DNA for the CDR3: TGTGCCAGCAGTGAAAGTCTCGGACAGGGCTCCTTGGGGCAGTTCTTC.